Shown below are 28 T cell receptor beta chains from a single sample sequenced in a study of cytomegalovirus exposure and HLA in healthy donors. PCR used 60 Vbeta primers and 13 Jbeta primers. The protocol was immunoSEQ multiplex PCR, while the TCRdb copy is restricted to in-frame clones and leaves out a portion. The sample shows 200,000 to 300,000 clones, roughly 82% of them seen only once. Sequencing was carried out using PBMCs. These receptors were obtained from a woman aged 40 to 55 in good health and CMV-seropositive.

The V call is TRBV4-1, the J call TRBJ1-1; a weak D match, TRBD1 (5 bases). The CDR3 is 18 residues long. Germline values: CDR1 MGHRA, CDR2 YSYEKL. The V and J ends lost 6 bases and 4 bases respectively, with 27 bases between them. The CDR3 loop reads CASRPHGPDRQGVTEAFF. DNA of the CDR3: TGCGCCAGCAGACCACACGGACCAGATCGCCAGGGTGTCACTGAAGCTTTCTTT.

V is TRBV5-6 and J is TRBJ2-1, with 9 bases aligning to TRBD1. The CDR3 sequence is 16 residues long. Looked up from germline, CDR1 is SGHDT and CDR2 is YYEEEE. V shed 2 bases, J shed 8 bases, and the junction held 11 bases outside the gene matches. In DNA, the CDR3 is TGTGCCAGCAGCTTAGGGACAGGGTCTTACAGCGATGAGCAGTTCTTC. Translation: CASSLGTGSYSDEQFF.

The V gene is TRBV2, the J gene TRBJ2-5; weak D call: TRBD1 (6 bases). This CDR3 has 15 residues. V lost 3 bases to trimming and J lost 0 bases, with 11 bases between them. CDR1 SNHLY and CDR2 FYNNEI come from the germline V gene. The DNA for the CDR3 is TGTGCCAGCAGTGACAGGGGACAAGACCAAGAGACCCAGTACTTC. This sequence encodes CASSDRGQDQETQYF.

The gene calls are TRBV15 and TRBJ2-1; possibly TRBD2 for D (5 bases). V dropped 3 bases and J dropped 7 bases, with 13 bases sitting between them. The V gene's germline CDR1 is LNHNV and CDR2 YYDKDF (reference sequence). This CDR3 region has 14 residues. CDR3 nucleotide sequence: TGTGCCACCAGCAGGGGGAGCGCTGGGAATGAGCAGTTCTTC. This sequence encodes CATSRGSAGNEQFF.

Of note for this clone: At one end the junction does not follow the germline gene, possibly because of a read error. The same CDR3 arises from other DNA sequences in this sample as well. The gene calls are TRBV10-3 and TRBJ2-3; 7 bases agree with TRBD2. The CDR3 is 15 amino acids. Germline-derived CDR1 and CDR2 are ENHRY and SYGVKD. CDR3 coding DNA: TGCGCCATCAGCCTTGCTAGCGGTAGCACAGATACGCAGTATTTT. It specifies CAISLASGSTDTQYF.

The V and J genes are TRBV19 and TRBJ1-2; D perhaps matches TRBD1 (6 bases). V dropped 8 bases and J dropped 7 bases, with 14 bases sitting between them. The CDR3 covers 12 residues. CDR1 is LNHDA and CDR2 is SQIVND in the germline V gene (reference sequence). The CDR3 spells CASYTGSGGYTF. CDR3 DNA sequence: TGTGCCAGTTATACAGGGAGCGGTGGCTACACCTTC.

V is TRBV2 and J is TRBJ2-7, with 8 bases matching TRBD2. The trim removed 8 bases at V and 4 bases at J, leaving 19 bases unmatched. There are 17 residues in the CDR3. The germline V gene has CDR1 SNHLY and CDR2 FYNNEI. The CDR3 loop reads CASFTPFYRGGAYEQYF. CDR3 nucleotides: TGTGCCAGCTTCACGCCCTTCTATCGGGGGGGAGCGTACGAGCAGTACTTC.

The rearrangement joins TRBV5-1 to TRBJ1-2; the D is unclear. The CDR3 has 13 residues. Looked up from germline, CDR1 is SGHRS and CDR2 is YFSETQ. Trimming removed 0 bases from V and 6 bases from J, with 9 bases in between. CDR3 coding DNA: TGCGCCAGCAGCTTGGGCGAAGCCGATGGCTACACCTTC. Protein sequence: CASSLGEADGYTF. The full variable domain, with the rest looked up from reference TRBV5-1 and TRBJ1-2, is KAGVTQTPRYLIKTRGQQVTLSCSPISGHRSVSWYQQTPGQGLQFLFEYFSETQRNKGNFPGRFSGRQFSNSRSEMNVSTLELGDSALYLCASSLGEADGYTFGSGTRLTVV.

The CDR3 bases are TGCGCCAGCAGCCAAGATATGGTTGGCACAGCGAACACTGAAGCTTTCTTT. It translates to CASSQDMVGTANTEAFF. The chain links TRBV4-3 to TRBJ1-1, with unresolved D. Germline V lookup: CDR1 LGHNA, CDR2 YSLEER. V was cut by 0 bases and J by 1 base, with 15 bases left in between. The CDR3 contains 17 residues.

The genes are TRBV2 and TRBJ2-5; 11 positions match TRBD2. The length of the CDR3 is 14 residues. CDR1 is SNHLY and CDR2 is FYNNEI in the germline V gene. V dropped 8 bases and J dropped 3; count of bases not matched to a gene: 5. The CDR3 reads CASGPTSGKETQYF. In DNA, the CDR3 is TGTGCCAGCGGACCGACTAGCGGGAAAGAGACCCAGTACTTC.

J is TRBJ2-7 and V is TRBV4-1, with 10 bases aligning to TRBD1. The J call is uncertain, as TRBJ2-5 better fits the DNA end. The CDR3 has 15 amino acids. CDR1 and CDR2 (germline): MGHRA, YSYEKL. Written as DNA, the CDR3 is TGCGCCAGCAGCCAAGATGGGACAGGGGCGGAGACCCAGTACTTC. It encodes CASSQDGTGAETQYF.

V and J are TRBV27 and TRBJ2-1, with 14 bases fitting TRBD2. Germline V lookup: CDR1 MNHEY, CDR2 SMNVEV (reference sequence). The CDR3 runs to 19 residues. The V gene end was trimmed by 6 bases and the J gene end by 0 bases; junction bases not matched to a gene: 10. This CDR3 is CASRPGLAGGLSSYNEQFF. The CDR3 DNA sequence: TGTGCCAGCAGGCCCGGACTAGCGGGGGGACTAAGCTCCTACAATGAGCAGTTCTTC.

This rearrangement joins TRBV25-1 to TRBJ2-5; TRBD1 matches 7 bases. Germline V gene data show CDR1 as MGHDK and CDR2 as SYGVNS. V lost 1 base to trimming and J lost 2 bases; unmatched junction nucleotides: 4. The CDR3 has 15 amino acids. The CDR3 loop reads CASSESGGIQETQYF. CDR3 nucleotide sequence: TGTGCCAGCAGTGAATCAGGGGGTATACAAGAGACCCAGTACTTC.

The chain couples TRBV6-5 to TRBJ2-7; 7 bases are shared with TRBD1. Germline CDR1 reads MNHEY; CDR2 reads SVGAGI. The CDR3 is 14 residues long. With 5 bases clipped from V and 4 bases from J, the junction kept 8 bases outside the gene matches. The CDR3 region is CASSRDRKFYEQYF. The CDR3 DNA reads as TGTGCCAGCAGTCGGGACAGAAAGTTTTACGAGCAGTACTTC.

V gene TRBV30 combines with J gene TRBJ2-7; 8 bases line up with TRBD2. V lost 1 base to trimming and J lost 4 bases; unmatched junction nucleotides: 3. In germline, CDR1 is GTSNPN, CDR2 SVGIG (reference sequence). This CDR3 is 13 amino acids long. The CDR3 region has the DNA TGTGCCTGGAGTGGAGCGGGAGTGTACGAGCAGTACTTC. It yields the protein CAWSGAGVYEQYF.

The V gene is TRBV6-1, the J gene TRBJ2-3; 10 nucleotides agree with TRBD1. CDR3 length equals 15 residues. The V gene's germline CDR1 is MNHNS and CDR2 SASEGT. Losses at the gene ends were 1 base for V and 3 bases for J; bases not matched to a gene: 1. CDR3 DNA sequence: TGTGCCAGCAGTGAAGAGGACAGGGGGACAGATACGCAGTATTTT. It is translated as CASSEEDRGTDTQYF.

The gene calls are TRBV7-9 and TRBJ2-5, with a tentative D call TRBD2 (6 bases). V lost 5 bases and J 5 bases, leaving 18 bases between the germline ends. There are 15 residues in the CDR3. Germline CDR1 reads SEHNR; CDR2 reads FQNEAQ (reference sequence). CDR3 loop: CASSPSGGRWETQYF. The CDR3 DNA reads as TGTGCCAGCAGCCCTTCTGGAGGGCGATGGGAGACCCAGTACTTC. The full variable domain, rest sourced from reference TRBV7-9 and TRBJ2-5, is DTGVSQNPRHKITKRGQNVTFRCDPISEHNRLYWYRQTLGQGPEFLTYFQNEAQLEKSRLLSDRFSAERPKGSFSTLEIQRTEQGDSAMYLCASSPSGGRWETQYFGPGTRLLVL.

A note on this clone: Other DNA variants within this sample encode the same CDR3. This chain joins TRBV11-2 and TRBJ2-7, with TRBD2 identical over 9 bases. The trim removed 2 bases at V and 3 bases at J, leaving 11 bases unmatched. Germline-derived CDR1 and CDR2 are SGHAT and FQNNGV. The CDR3 loop spans 17 amino acids. CDR3: CASSLMPRGRVLYEQYF. The CDR3 coding sequence is TGTGCCAGCAGCTTAATGCCCCGCGGGAGGGTCCTCTACGAGCAGTACTTC.

J is TRBJ2-1 and V is TRBV30; D is possibly TRBD2 (6 bases). The ends were cut back, 5 bases at V and 7 bases at J, with 18 bases in the middle. In germline, CDR1 is GTSNPN, CDR2 SVGIG (reference sequence). The CDR3 covers 14 residues. Here the CDR3 DNA reads TGTGCCTGGGCGAGGAGAGGAGGGCCAAATGAGCAGTTCTTC. Encoded protein: CAWARRGGPNEQFF.

With regard to this clone: Mismatch with germline at one junction end may stem from a read error. Other DNA sequences in this sample translate to the same CDR3. The rearrangement uses TRBV29-1 and TRBJ2-1; D is possibly TRBD1 (6 bases). The CDR3 contains 13 residues. Germline values: CDR1 SQVTM, CDR2 ANQGSEA. The CDR3 nucleotides read TGCAGCGCCTACAGGGAAGCCTACAACGAGCAGTTCTTC. Translated: CSAYREAYNEQFF.

The chain links TRBV7-9 to TRBJ1-2; the match to TRBD1 covers 7 bases. The CDR3 loop spans 14 amino acids. The ends lost 5 bases at V and 2 bases at J; junction bases unmatched: 5. CDR1 and CDR2 from the germline V gene are SEHNR and FQNEAQ (reference sequence). The CDR3, as DNA: TGTGCCAGCAGCCACGCGGACAGGAACTATGGCTACACCTTC. It yields the protein CASSHADRNYGYTF.

V usage is TRBV4-1 and J usage is TRBJ1-2, with TRBD1 matching over 9 bases. The CDR3 has 17 residues. J gave up 6 bases and V 0 bases, and 11 bases lay outside the gene matches. Germline V gene sequence: CDR1 MGHRA, CDR2 YSYEKL. The CDR3 region is CASSQENRGQGANGYTF. CDR3 coding DNA: TGCGCCAGCAGCCAAGAGAATAGGGGACAGGGCGCTAATGGCTACACCTTC.

This chain links TRBV6-1 with TRBJ1-4, with D possibly matching TRBD1 (5 bases). Trimming shortened V by 4 bases and J by 0 bases, and 12 bases separated the two germline ends. CDR3 length: 16 residues. The germline V gene has CDR1 MNHNS and CDR2 SASEGT. CDR3 in DNA: TGTGCCAGCAGTGCACTAACAGGCGCAACTAATGAAAAACTGTTTTTT. As protein: CASSALTGATNEKLFF.

This sequence joins TRBV5-6 and TRBJ1-5; D is perhaps TRBD1 (6 bases). Between the trimmed V and J ends, which lost 4 bases and 4 bases, there was a span of 15 bases. Germline V gene data show CDR1 as SGHDT and CDR2 as YYEEEE. The CDR3 covers 15 residues. The CDR3 DNA follows: TGTGCCAGCAGCGACGACAGGAACCCTAATCAGCCCCAGCATTTT. The encoded protein is CASSDDRNPNQPQHF.

The chain uses TRBV6-1 and TRBJ1-2; D may be TRBD1 (6 bases). CDR1 and CDR2 (germline): MNHNS, SASEGT. Between the trimmed V and J ends, which lost 6 bases and 2 bases, there was a span of 10 bases. This CDR3 region has 13 residues. CDR3 bases: TGTGCCAGCAGGGAAACAGGGAACTATGGCTACACCTTC. As protein: CASRETGNYGYTF.

The rearrangement links TRBV10-3 to TRBJ2-2; the match to TRBD2 covers 8 bases. J gave up 2 bases and V 8 bases, and 13 bases lay outside the gene matches. The CDR3 sequence is 17 residues long. Germline V CDR1 and CDR2: ENHRY, SYGVKD. The DNA for the CDR3 is TGTGCCATCGGGGCGGTTCGCGGGGGGACAAACACCGGGGAGCTGTTTTTT. This codes for CAIGAVRGGTNTGELFF.

The chain recombines TRBV10-3 with TRBJ1-4; D perhaps matches TRBD1 (5 bases). Per the germline V gene, CDR1 is ENHRY and CDR2 is SYGVKD. The CDR3 contains 12 residues. Trimming took off 8 bases at V and 4 bases at J, with 8 bases between the two ends. The CDR3 here is CAIGHINEKLFF. The DNA for the CDR3 is TGTGCCATCGGACATATTAATGAAAAACTGTTTTTT.

This chain joins TRBV5-1 and TRBJ1-5; TRBD1 matches 7 bases. The CDR3 extends over 15 amino acids. Germline V gene data show CDR1 as SGHRS and CDR2 as YFSETQ. V gave up 0 bases and J gave up 3 bases; unmatched junction bases: 3. CDR3 residues: CASSLATGPNQPQHF. CDR3 nucleotide sequence: TGCGCCAGCAGCTTGGCGACAGGGCCCAATCAGCCCCAGCATTTT.